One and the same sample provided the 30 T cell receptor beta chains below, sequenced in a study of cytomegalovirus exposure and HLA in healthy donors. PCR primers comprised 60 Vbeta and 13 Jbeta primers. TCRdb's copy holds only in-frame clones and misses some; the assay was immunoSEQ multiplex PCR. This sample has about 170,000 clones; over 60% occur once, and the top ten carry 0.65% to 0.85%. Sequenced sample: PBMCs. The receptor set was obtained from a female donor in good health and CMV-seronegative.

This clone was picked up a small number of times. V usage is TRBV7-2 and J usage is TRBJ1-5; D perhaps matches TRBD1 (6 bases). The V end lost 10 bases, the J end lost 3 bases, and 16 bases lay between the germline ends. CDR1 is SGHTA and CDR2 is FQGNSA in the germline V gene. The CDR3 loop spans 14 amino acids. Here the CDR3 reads CATQLQGTNQPQHF. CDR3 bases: TGTGCCACTCAGCTACAGGGTACCAATCAGCCCCAGCATTTT.

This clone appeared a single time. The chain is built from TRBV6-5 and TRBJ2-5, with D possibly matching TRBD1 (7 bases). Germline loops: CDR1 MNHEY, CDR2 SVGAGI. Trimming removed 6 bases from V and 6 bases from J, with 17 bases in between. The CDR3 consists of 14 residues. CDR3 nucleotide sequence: TGTGCCAGCAGCCCCCTTGGAGGGGGCAAGACCCAGTACTTC. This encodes CASSPLGGGKTQYF.

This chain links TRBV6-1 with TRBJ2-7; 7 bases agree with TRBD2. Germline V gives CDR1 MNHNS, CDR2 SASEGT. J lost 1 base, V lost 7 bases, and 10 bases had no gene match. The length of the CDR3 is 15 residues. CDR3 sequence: CASILTSFGSYEQYF. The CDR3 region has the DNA TGTGCCAGCATTTTGACTAGCTTCGGTTCCTACGAGCAGTACTTC.

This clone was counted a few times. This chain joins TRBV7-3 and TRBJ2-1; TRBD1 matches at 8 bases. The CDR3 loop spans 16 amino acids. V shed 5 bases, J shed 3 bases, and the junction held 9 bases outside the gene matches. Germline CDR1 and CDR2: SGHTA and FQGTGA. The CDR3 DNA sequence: TGTGCCAGCAGCCCGGGCACAGGGGGGTTCTACAATGAGCAGTTCTTC. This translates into CASSPGTGGFYNEQFF.

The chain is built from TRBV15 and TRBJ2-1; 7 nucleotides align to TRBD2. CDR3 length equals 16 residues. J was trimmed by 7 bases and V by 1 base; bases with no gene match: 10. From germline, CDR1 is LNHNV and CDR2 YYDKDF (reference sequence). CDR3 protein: CATSRGYGGAGNEQFF. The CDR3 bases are TGTGCCACCAGCAGAGGGTACGGCGGAGCGGGGAATGAGCAGTTCTTC.

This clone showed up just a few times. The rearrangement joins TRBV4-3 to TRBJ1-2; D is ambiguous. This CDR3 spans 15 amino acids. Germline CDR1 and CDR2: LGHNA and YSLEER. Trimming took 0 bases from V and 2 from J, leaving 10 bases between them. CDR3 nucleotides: TGCGCCAGCAGCCAAGATGGACTTCCAAACTATGGCTACACCTTC. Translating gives CASSQDGLPNYGYTF.

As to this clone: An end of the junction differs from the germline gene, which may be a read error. As DNA, the CDR3 is TGTGCCAGCAGCTGGGGACTGCCTTACGGGCAGTACTTC. Protein sequence: CASSWGLPYGQYF. J is TRBJ2-7 and V is TRBV7-2; a weak D match, TRBD2 (6 bases). Germline loops: CDR1 SGHTA, CDR2 FQGNSA. The CDR3 runs 13 residues. Full variable domain (rest looked up from reference TRBV7-2 and TRBJ2-7): GAGVSQSPSNKVTEKGKDVELRCDPISGHTALYWYRQSLGQGLEFLIYFQGNSAPDKSGLPSDRFSAERTGGSVSTLTIQRTQQEDSAVYLCASSWGLPYGQYFGPGTRLTVT.

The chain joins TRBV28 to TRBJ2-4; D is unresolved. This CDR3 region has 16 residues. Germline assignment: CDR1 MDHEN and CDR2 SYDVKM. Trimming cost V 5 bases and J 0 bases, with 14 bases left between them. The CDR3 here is CASSPLVMLAKNIQYF. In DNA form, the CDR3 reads TGTGCCAGCAGTCCATTAGTGATGTTAGCCAAAAACATTCAGTACTTC.

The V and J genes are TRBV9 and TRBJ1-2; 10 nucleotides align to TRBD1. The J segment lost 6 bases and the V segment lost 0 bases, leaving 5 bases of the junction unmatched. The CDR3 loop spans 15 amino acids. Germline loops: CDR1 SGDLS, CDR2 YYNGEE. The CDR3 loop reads CASSVATGQGDGYTF. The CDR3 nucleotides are TGTGCCAGCAGCGTAGCGACAGGACAGGGGGATGGCTACACCTTC.

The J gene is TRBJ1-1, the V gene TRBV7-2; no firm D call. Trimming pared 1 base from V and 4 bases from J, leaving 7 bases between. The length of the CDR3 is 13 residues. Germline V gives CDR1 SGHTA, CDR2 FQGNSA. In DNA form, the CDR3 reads TGTGCCAGCAGCTTAGGAATGGCCACTGAAGCTTTCTTT. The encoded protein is CASSLGMATEAFF.

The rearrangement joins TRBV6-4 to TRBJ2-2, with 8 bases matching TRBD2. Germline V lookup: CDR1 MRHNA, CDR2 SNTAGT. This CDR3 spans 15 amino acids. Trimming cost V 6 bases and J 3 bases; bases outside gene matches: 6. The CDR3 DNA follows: TGTGCCAGCAGCCCTTCGGGGGGGCACACCGGGGAGCTGTTTTTT. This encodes CASSPSGGHTGELFF.

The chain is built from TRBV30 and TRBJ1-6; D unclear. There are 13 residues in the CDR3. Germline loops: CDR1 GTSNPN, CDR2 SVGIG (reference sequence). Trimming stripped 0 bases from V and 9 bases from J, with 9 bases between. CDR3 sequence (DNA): TGTGCCTGGAGTGTAGACGGGGTTTCACCCCTCCACTTT. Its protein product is CAWSVDGVSPLHF.

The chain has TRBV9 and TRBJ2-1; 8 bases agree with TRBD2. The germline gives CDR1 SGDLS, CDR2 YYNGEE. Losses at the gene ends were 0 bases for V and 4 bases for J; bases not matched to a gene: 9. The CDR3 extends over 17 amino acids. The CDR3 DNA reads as TGTGCCAGCAGCGTAGGAGTCGGGGGGGGGCTTTACAATGAGCAGTTCTTC. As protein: CASSVGVGGGLYNEQFF.

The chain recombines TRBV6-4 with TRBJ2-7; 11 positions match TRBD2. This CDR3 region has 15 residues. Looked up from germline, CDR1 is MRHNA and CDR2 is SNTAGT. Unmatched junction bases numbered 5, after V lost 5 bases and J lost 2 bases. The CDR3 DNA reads TGTGCCAGCAGTCCTATAGCGGGGGGGGCCTACGAGCAGTACTTC. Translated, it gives CASSPIAGGAYEQYF.

The CDR3 bases are TGTGCCATCAGCACCGGGACAGGGAATGGCTACACCTTC. Its translation is CAISTGTGNGYTF. The chain carries TRBV10-3 and TRBJ1-2; 9 bases are shared with TRBD1. CDR3 length equals 13 residues. The J segment lost 6 bases and the V segment lost 6 bases, leaving 5 bases of the junction unmatched. Germline assignment: CDR1 ENHRY and CDR2 SYGVKD.

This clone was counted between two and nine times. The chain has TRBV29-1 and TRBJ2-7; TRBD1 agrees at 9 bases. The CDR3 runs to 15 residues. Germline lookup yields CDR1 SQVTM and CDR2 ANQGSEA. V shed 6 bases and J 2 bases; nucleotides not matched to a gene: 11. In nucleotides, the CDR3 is TGCAGCGTCATCGGTGGGGACAGGGAGACCTACGAGCAGTACTTC. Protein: CSVIGGDRETYEQYF.

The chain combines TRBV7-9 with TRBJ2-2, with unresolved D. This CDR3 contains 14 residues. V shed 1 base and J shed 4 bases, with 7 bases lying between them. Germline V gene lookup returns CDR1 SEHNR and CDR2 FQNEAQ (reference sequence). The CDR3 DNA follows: TGTGCCAGCAGCTTAGATCAGGTCACCGGGGAGCTGTTTTTT. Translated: CASSLDQVTGELFF.

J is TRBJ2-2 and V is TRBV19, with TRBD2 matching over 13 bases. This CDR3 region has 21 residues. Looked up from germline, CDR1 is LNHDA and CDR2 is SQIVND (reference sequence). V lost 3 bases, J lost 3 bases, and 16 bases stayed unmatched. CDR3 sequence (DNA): TGTGCCAGTAGTATGGGTGGACTAGCGGGGGCCAATCTGCGGGACACCGGGGAGCTGTTTTTT. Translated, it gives CASSMGGLAGANLRDTGELFF.

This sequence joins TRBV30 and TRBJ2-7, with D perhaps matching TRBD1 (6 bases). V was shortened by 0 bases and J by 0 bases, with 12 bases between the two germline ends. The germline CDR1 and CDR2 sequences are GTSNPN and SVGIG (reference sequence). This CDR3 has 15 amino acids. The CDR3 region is CAWSVWDKYSYEQYF. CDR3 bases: TGTGCCTGGAGTGTTTGGGACAAGTACTCCTACGAGCAGTACTTC.

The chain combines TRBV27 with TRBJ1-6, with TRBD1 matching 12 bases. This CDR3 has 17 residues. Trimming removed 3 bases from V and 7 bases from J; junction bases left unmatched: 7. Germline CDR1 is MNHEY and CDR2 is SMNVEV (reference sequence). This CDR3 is CASSFREGTGGNSPLHF. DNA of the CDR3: TGTGCCAGCAGTTTTAGGGAAGGGACAGGGGGCAATTCACCCCTCCACTTT.

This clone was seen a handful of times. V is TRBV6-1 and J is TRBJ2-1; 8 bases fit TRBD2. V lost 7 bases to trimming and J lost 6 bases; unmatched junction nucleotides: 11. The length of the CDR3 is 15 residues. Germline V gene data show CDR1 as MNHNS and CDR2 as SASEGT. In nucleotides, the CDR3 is TGTGCCAGCAAACTCAGCGGGGGCCCCTCCAATGAGCAGTTCTTC. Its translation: CASKLSGGPSNEQFF.

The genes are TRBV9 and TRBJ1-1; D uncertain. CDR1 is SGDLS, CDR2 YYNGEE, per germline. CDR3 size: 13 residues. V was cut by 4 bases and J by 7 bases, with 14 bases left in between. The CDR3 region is CASSPPRENEAFF. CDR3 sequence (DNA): TGTGCCAGCAGCCCGCCCCGGGAGAATGAAGCTTTCTTT.

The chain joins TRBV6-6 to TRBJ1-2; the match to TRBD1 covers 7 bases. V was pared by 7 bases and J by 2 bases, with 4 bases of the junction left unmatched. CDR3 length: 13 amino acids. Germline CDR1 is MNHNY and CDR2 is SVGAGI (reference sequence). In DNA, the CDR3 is TGTGCCAGCACCCTGACAGGGAACTATGGCTACACCTTC. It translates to CASTLTGNYGYTF.

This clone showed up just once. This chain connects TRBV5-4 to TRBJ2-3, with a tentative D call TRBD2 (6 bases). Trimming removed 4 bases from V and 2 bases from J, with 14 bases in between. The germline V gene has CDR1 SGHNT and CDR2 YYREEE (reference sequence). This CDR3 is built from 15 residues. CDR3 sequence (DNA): TGTGCCAGCAGCCGGAGCGGGTTCAACACAGATACGCAGTATTTT. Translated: CASSRSGFNTDTQYF.

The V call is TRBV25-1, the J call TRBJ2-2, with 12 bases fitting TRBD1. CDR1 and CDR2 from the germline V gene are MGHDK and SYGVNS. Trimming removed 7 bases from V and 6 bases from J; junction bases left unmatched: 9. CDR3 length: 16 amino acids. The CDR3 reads CASTLGTGGLAGELFF. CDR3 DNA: TGTGCCAGCACTCTGGGGACAGGGGGCTTGGCCGGGGAGCTGTTTTTT.

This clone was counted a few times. For the CDR3, the DNA is TGCGCCAGCAGGTCGAGCGGGAGGTACGAGCAGTACTTC. Its translation is CASRSSGRYEQYF. The gene calls are TRBV5-1 and TRBJ2-7; 9 positions agree with TRBD2. V was pared by 5 bases and J by 4 bases, with 4 bases of the junction left unmatched. This CDR3 has 13 amino acids. CDR1 and CDR2 (germline): SGHRS, YFSETQ. Supplemented by reference TRBV5-1 and TRBJ2-7, the full variable domain reads KAGVTQTPRYLIKTRGQQVTLSCSPISGHRSVSWYQQTPGQGLQFLFEYFSETQRNKGNFPGRFSGRQFSNSRSEMNVSTLELGDSALYLCASRSSGRYEQYFGPGTRLTVT.

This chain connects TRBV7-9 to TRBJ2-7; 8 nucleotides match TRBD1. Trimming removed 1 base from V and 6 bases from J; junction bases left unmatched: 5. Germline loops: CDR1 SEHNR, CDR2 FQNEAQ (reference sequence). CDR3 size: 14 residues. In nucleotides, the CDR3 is TGTGCCAGCAGCTTAGGGACAGGGTCTCGCGAGCAGTACTTC. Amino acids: CASSLGTGSREQYF. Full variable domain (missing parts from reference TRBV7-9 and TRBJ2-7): DTGVSQNPRHKITKRGQNVTFRCDPISEHNRLYWYRQTLGQGPEFLTYFQNEAQLEKSRLLSDRFSAERPKGSFSTLEIQRTEQGDSAMYLCASSLGTGSREQYFGPGTRLTVT.

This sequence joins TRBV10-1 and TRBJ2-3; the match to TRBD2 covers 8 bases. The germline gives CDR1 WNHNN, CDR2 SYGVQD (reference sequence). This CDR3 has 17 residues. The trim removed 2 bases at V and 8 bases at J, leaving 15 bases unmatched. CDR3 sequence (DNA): TGCGCCAGCAGTGAGCGGGAGGGCCGTTCACTCAGGGGTACGCAGTATTTT. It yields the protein CASSEREGRSLRGTQYF.

The CDR3 DNA sequence: TGTGCCAGCAGCGTCGGCGGGGGGGCTTATCGGGGCGGGGAGCTGTTTTTT. The encoded protein is CASSVGGGAYRGGELFF. This chain links TRBV9 with TRBJ2-2; 9 bases map to TRBD2. The junction had 12 bases not matched to a gene; V was cut back by 2 bases and J by 7 bases. Germline V gene sequence: CDR1 SGDLS, CDR2 YYNGEE. The CDR3 is 17 amino acids.

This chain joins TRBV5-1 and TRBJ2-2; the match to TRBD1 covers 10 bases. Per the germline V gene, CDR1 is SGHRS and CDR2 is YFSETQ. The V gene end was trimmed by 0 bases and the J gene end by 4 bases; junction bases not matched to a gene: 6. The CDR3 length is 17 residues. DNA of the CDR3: TGCGCCAGCAGCTTGGCCGACGGGACAGGGGCCACCGGGGAGCTGTTTTTT. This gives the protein CASSLADGTGATGELFF.